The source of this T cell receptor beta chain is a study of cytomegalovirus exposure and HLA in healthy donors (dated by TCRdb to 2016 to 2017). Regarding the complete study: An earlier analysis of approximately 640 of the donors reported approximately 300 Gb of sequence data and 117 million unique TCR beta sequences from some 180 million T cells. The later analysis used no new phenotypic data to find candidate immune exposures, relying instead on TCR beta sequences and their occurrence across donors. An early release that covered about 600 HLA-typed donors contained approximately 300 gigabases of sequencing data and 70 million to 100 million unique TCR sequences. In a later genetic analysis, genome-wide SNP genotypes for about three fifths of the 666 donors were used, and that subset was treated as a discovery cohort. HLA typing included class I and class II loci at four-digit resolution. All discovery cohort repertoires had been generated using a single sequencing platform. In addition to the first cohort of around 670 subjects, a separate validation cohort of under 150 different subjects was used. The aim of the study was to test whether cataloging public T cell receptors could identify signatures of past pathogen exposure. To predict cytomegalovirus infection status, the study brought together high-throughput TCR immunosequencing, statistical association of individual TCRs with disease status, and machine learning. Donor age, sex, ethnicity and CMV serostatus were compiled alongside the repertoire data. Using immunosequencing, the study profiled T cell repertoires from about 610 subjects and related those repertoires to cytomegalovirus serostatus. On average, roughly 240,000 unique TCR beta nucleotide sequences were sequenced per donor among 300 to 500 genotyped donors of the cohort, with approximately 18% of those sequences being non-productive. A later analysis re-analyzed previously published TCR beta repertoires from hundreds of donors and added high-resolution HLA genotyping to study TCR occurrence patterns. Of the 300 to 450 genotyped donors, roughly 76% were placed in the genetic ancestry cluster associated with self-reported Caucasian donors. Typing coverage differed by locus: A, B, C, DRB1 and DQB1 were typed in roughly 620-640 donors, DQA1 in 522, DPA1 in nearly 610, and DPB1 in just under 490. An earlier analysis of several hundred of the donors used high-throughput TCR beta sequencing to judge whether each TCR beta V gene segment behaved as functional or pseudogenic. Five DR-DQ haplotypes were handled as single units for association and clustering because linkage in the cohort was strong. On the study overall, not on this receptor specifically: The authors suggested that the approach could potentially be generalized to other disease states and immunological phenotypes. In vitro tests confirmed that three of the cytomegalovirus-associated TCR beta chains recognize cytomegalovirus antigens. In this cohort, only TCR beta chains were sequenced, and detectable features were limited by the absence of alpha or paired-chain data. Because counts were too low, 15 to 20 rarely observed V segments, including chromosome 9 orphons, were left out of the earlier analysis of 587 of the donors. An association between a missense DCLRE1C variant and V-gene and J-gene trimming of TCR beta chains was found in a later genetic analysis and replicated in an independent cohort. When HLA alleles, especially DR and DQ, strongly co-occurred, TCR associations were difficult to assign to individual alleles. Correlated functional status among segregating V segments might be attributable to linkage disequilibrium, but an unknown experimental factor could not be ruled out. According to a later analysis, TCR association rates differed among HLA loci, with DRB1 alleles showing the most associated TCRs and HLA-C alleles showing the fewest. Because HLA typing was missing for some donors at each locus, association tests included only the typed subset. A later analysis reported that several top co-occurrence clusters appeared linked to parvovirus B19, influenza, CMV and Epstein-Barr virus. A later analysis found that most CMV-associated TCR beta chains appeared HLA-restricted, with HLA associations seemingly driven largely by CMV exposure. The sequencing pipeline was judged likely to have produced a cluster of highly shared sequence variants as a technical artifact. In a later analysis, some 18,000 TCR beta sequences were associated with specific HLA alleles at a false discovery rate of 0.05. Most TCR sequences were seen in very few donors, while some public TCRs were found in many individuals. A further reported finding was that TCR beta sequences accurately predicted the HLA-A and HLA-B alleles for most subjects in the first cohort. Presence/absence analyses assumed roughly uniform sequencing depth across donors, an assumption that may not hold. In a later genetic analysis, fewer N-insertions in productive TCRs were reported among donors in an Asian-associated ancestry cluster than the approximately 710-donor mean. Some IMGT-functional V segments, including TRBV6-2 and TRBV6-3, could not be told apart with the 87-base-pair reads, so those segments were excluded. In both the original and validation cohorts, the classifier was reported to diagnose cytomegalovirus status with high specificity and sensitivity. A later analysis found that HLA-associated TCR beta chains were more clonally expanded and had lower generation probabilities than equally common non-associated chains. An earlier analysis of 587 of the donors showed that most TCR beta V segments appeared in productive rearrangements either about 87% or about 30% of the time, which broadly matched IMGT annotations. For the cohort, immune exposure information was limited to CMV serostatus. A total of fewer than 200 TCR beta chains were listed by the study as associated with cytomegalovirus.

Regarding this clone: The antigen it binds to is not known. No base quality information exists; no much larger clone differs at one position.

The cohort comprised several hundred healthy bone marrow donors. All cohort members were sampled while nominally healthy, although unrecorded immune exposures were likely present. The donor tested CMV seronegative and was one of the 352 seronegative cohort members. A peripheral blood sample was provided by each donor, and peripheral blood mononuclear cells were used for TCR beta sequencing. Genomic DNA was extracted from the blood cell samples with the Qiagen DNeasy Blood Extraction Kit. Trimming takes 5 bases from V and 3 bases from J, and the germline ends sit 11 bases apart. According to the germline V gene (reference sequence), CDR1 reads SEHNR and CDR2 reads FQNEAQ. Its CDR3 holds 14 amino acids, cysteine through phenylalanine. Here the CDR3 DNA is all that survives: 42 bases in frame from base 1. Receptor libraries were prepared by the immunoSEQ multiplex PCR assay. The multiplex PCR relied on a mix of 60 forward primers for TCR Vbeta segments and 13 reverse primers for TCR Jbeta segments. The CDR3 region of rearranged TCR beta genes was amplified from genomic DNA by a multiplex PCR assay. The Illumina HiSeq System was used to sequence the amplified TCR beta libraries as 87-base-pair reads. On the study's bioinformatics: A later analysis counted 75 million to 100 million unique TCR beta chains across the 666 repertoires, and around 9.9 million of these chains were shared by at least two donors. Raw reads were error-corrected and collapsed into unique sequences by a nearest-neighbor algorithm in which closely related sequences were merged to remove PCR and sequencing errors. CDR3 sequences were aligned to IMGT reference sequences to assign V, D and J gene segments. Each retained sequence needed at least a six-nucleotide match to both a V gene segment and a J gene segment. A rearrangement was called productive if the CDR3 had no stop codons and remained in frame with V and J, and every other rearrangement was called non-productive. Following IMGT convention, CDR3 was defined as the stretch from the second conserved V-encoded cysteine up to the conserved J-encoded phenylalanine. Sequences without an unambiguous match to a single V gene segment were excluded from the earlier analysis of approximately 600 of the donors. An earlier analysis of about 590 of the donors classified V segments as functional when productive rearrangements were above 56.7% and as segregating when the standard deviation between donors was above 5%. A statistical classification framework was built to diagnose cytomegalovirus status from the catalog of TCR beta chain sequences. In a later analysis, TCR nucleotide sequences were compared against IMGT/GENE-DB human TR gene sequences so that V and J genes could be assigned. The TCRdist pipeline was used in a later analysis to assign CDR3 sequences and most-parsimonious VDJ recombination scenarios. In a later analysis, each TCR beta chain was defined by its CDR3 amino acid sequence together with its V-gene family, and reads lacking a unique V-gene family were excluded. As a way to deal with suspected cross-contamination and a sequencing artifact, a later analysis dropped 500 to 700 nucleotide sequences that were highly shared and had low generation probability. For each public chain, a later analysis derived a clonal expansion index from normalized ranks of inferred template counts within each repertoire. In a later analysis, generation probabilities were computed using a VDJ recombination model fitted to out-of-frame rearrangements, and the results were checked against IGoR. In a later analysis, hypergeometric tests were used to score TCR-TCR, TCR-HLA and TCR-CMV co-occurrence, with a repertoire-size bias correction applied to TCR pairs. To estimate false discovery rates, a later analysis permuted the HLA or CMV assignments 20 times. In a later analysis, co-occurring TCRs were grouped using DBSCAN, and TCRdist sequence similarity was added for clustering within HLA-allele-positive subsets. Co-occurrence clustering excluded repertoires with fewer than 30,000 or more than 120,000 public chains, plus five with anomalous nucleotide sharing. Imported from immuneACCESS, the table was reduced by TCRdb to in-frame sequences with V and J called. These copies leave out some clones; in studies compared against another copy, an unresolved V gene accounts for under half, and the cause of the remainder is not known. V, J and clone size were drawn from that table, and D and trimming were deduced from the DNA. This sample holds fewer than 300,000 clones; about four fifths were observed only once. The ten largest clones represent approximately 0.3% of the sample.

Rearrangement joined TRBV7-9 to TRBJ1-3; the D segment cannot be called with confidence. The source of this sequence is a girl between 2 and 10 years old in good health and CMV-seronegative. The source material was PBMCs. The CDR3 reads CASSGLGLGNTIYF. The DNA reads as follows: TGTGCCAGCAGCGGACTCGGGCTTGGAAACACCATATATTTT.